The 15 T cell receptor beta chains presented below share a single source sample, sequenced in a study of shared clonotypes between healthy human individuals. This table comes from immunoSEQ multiplex PCR, and its TCRdb copy is limited to in-frame clones, with some not included. This sample has 950,000 to 1,100,000 clones, with roughly 74% found just once. What was sequenced was memory CD4+ T cells from PBMCs. The subset is: CD45RA-negative fraction. The receptors stem from a man aged 18 to 35 in good health. Some clones in this sample may be carry-over from other donors' samples.

The chain links TRBV2 to TRBJ2-5; D remains ambiguous. V was cut by 8 bases and J by 2 bases, with 15 bases left in between. Germline values: CDR1 SNHLY, CDR2 FYNNEI. The CDR3 length is 14 residues. The CDR3 is CASWHPTLQETQYF. For the CDR3, the DNA is TGTGCCAGCTGGCATCCCACACTTCAAGAGACCCAGTACTTC.

The chain recombines TRBV5-4 with TRBJ2-2; a weak D match, TRBD2 (5 bases). In germline, CDR1 is SGHNT, CDR2 YYREEE (reference sequence). The V end was cut by 6 bases, the J end by 0 bases, with 15 bases between. The CDR3 spans 16 residues. CDR3: CASNPGRGTNTGELFF. CDR3 DNA: TGTGCCAGCAACCCCGGAAGAGGGACGAACACCGGGGAGCTGTTTTTT.

This clone was counted at least ten times. Distinct nucleotide sequences in the sample also encode this CDR3. The chain has TRBV10-3 and TRBJ2-7, with D perhaps assigned TRBD1 or TRBD2 (5 bases each). The V gene's germline CDR1 is ENHRY and CDR2 SYGVKD. Trimming removed 4 bases from V and 2 bases from J, with 18 bases in between. The CDR3 is 16 residues long. The CDR3 here is CAISVNGPGSPYEQYF. CDR3 DNA sequence: TGTGCCATCAGTGTAAATGGGCCAGGGAGTCCCTACGAGCAGTACTTC.

This clone showed up many times. Other DNA sequences in the sample encode the same CDR3. The V gene is TRBV5-1, the J gene TRBJ2-4, with D possibly TRBD2 on 5 matching bases. Germline CDR1 is SGHRS and CDR2 is YFSETQ. The germline V and J ends were trimmed by 1 base and 8 bases, with 13 bases remaining between them. The CDR3 spans 14 residues. The CDR3 region is CASSLWGSGDIQYF. The DNA of the CDR3 is TGCGCCAGCAGCTTGTGGGGATCCGGGGACATTCAGTACTTC.

The chain carries TRBV6-1 and TRBJ2-7; 9 bases align to TRBD2. This CDR3 contains 15 residues. Losses at the gene ends were 8 bases for V and 7 bases for J; bases not matched to a gene: 15. Germline V gene data show CDR1 as MNHNS and CDR2 as SASEGT. CDR3 residues: CASHRSAGGSREQYF. The CDR3 nucleotides are TGTGCCAGCCATCGTTCAGCGGGAGGCTCGAGGGAGCAGTACTTC.

V usage is TRBV5-1 and J usage is TRBJ2-7; a weak D match, TRBD1 (5 bases). CDR3 size: 14 residues. CDR1 and CDR2 from the germline V gene are SGHRS and YFSETQ. Trimming pared 3 bases from V and 5 bases from J, leaving 15 bases between. CDR3 loop: CASSSQGMGHEQYF. The CDR3 coding sequence is TGCGCCAGCAGCTCCCAGGGAATGGGTCACGAGCAGTACTTC.

This clone was recorded once. Other DNA sequences in this sample translate to the same CDR3. CDR3 loop: CAISESLETQYF. CDR3 in DNA: TGTGCCATCAGTGAGTCGCTTGAGACCCAGTACTTC. V usage is TRBV10-3 and J usage is TRBJ2-5; no clear D gene. The germline gives CDR1 ENHRY, CDR2 SYGVKD. The CDR3 runs 12 residues. Trimming shortened V by 0 bases and J by 5 bases, and 4 bases separated the two germline ends.

The rearrangement uses TRBV5-1 and TRBJ2-1, with D perhaps TRBD2 (6 bases). The CDR3 totals 16 residues. The V end was cut by 0 bases, the J end by 2 bases, with 12 bases between. CDR1 SGHRS and CDR2 YFSETQ come from the germline V gene. The CDR3 bases are TGCGCCAGCAGCTTGGTACAAGCGGGTCCCTACAATGAGCAGTTCTTC. Its translation: CASSLVQAGPYNEQFF.

The rearrangement uses TRBV7-8 and TRBJ2-7, with D perhaps TRBD1 (5 bases). V dropped 5 bases and J dropped 0 bases, with 11 bases sitting between them. This CDR3 region has 14 residues. Germline V gene data show CDR1 as SGHVS and CDR2 as FQNEAQ. CDR3 amino acids: CASSPLQVSYEQYF. The CDR3 bases are TGTGCCAGCAGCCCACTACAGGTCTCCTACGAGCAGTACTTC.

As regards this clone: Distinct nucleotide sequences in the sample also encode this CDR3. The genes are TRBV7-2 and TRBJ2-7; 10 bases align to TRBD1. The ends lost 3 bases at V and 4 bases at J; junction bases unmatched: 0. Germline assignment: CDR1 SGHTA and CDR2 FQGNSA. This CDR3 has 13 amino acids. The CDR3 here is CASSLDRGYEQYF. The CDR3, as DNA: TGTGCCAGCAGCTTGGACAGGGGGTACGAGCAGTACTTC.

This clone has just a few counts. In DNA, the CDR3 is TGTGCCAGCAGCTCTACGGGGACAGACACAGATACGCAGTATTTT. Translating it yields CASSSTGTDTDTQYF. The chain has TRBV11-3 and TRBJ2-3; TRBD1 aligns across 7 bases. This CDR3 spans 15 amino acids. Germline CDR1 and CDR2: SGHNT and YENEEA. V lost 4 bases and J lost 2; bases outside the gene matches: 6.

The V gene is TRBV20-1, the J gene TRBJ1-4; D remains unclear. The CDR3 is 11 amino acids. The V gene lost 2 bases and the J gene lost 13 bases, with 11 bases spanning the gap. Germline CDR1 DFQATT, CDR2 SNEGSKA (reference sequence). As DNA, the CDR3 is TGCAGTGCTAGAATTCGCCGGGGACTGTTTTTT. Protein product: CSARIRRGLFF.

This chain connects TRBV7-9 to TRBJ2-7; a possible D gene is TRBD2 (6 bases). Looked up from germline, CDR1 is SEHNR and CDR2 is FQNEAQ (reference sequence). The germline V and J ends were trimmed by 5 bases and 9 bases, with 23 bases remaining between them. The CDR3 extends over 15 amino acids. The CDR3 here is CASSRDTGVDGGQYF. The DNA for the CDR3 is TGTGCCAGCAGCAGGGATACGGGAGTGGACGGAGGGCAGTACTTC.

V and J are TRBV19 and TRBJ1-1, with a weak D call TRBD1 (5 bases). The germline V and J ends were trimmed by 2 bases and 7 bases, with 14 bases remaining between them. From germline, CDR1 is LNHDA and CDR2 SQIVND (reference sequence). The CDR3 runs 14 residues. Here the CDR3 reads CASSISRTHLEAFF. The CDR3 region has the DNA TGTGCCAGTAGTATATCTCGGACACATCTTGAAGCTTTCTTT.

In this sample, this clone turned up a few times. This chain joins TRBV5-1 and TRBJ1-2, with 7 bases identical to TRBD1. This CDR3 has 13 residues. The V gene end was trimmed by 6 bases and the J gene end by 0 bases; junction bases not matched to a gene: 2. The germline V gene has CDR1 SGHRS and CDR2 YFSETQ. The CDR3 DNA sequence: TGCGCCAGCACGGGACAGCCTAACTATGGCTACACCTTC. This sequence encodes CASTGQPNYGYTF.